This TCR beta chain stems from a study of blood T cell repertoires in COVID-19. The CDR3 extends over 13 amino acids. Germline V gene lookup returns CDR1 MNHEY and CDR2 SVGAGI. The J segment lost 6 bases and the V segment lost 6 bases, leaving 5 bases of the junction unmatched. Profiling relied on immunoSEQ multiplex PCR, and the TCRdb table lists in-frame clones only, not all of them. The repertoire has approximately 99,000 clones, roughly 89% of them found once; the top ten carry around 2%. This sequence originates from an older man with active or convalescent COVID-19. The sequencing sample was made of peripheral blood. This chain connects TRBV6-5 to TRBJ1-5; 7 bases agree with TRBD1. As DNA, the CDR3 is TGTGCCAGCAGAAGACAGGGTGGTCAGCCCCAGCATTTT. Amino acids: CASRRQGGQPQHF.